This TCR beta chain was retrieved from a study of blood T cell repertoires in COVID-19. Study-wide context: Acute and convalescent COVID-19 samples came from the United States, Italy and Spain. PBMCs, B-cell-depleted T cells, or T cells provided the cDNA or gDNA that made up the material.

Participants came from roughly 25 US areas, aged roughly 18 to 95 years. Participants were placed into cohorts based on the clinical history they reported. The assay was immunoSEQ multiplex PCR, and TCRdb's table has in-frame clones only and misses some. The table lists 170,000 or so clones, 70% to 85% of them singletons. This clone was detected only once. The junction had 3 bases not matched to a gene; V was cut back by 8 bases and J by 4 bases. The CDR3 has 13 amino acids. Germline lookup yields CDR1 SNHLY and CDR2 FYNNEI. The source material was PBMCs or T cells enriched from blood (not recorded which). The chain couples TRBV2 to TRBJ1-5; 9 positions match TRBD1. This TCR derives from a woman in her forties or fifties who had recovered from COVID-19. This CDR3 is CASRGQGNQPQHF. The DNA for the CDR3 is TGTGCCAGCCGGGGACAGGGTAATCAGCCCCAGCATTTT.